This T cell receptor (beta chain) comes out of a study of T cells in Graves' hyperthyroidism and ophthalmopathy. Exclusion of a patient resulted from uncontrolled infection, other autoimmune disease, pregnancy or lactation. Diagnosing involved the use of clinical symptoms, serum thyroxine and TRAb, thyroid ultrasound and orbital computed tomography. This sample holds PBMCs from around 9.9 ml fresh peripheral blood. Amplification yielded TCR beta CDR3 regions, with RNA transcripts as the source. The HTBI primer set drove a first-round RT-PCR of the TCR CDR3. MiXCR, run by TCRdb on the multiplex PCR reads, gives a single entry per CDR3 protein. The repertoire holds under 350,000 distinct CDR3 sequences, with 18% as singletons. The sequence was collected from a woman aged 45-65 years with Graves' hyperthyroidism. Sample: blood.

The CDR3 bases are TGTGCCAGCAGTTGCATCCCGGGACTAGCGGGAGTCGCCGGGGAGCTGTTTTTT. Its protein is CASSCIPGLAGVAGELFF. The rearrangement links TRBV12-3 or TRBV12-4 to TRBJ2-2; 14 nucleotides match TRBD2. Trimming removed 4 bases from V and 6 bases from J; junction bases left unmatched: 10. The CDR3 totals 18 residues.